Each of the 6 T cell receptor beta chains below was sequenced from the same sample in a study of shared clonotypes between healthy human individuals. Data came from immunoSEQ multiplex PCR; TCRdb stores just in-frame clones and leaves some out. In the table there are millions of clones, roughly 95% of which are singletons. CD8 cells classed as naive were CD45RO-negative and positively selected for CCR7, excluding terminally differentiated effector memory CD45RA+ cells. What was sequenced was naive CD8+ T cells sorted from blood. These receptor sequences come from a young man in good health.

The genes are TRBV27 and TRBJ1-1; D call uncertain. This CDR3 comprises 14 residues. Trimming removed 4 bases at V and 0 bases at J, with 9 bases between. Germline CDR1 reads MNHEY; CDR2 reads SMNVEV (reference sequence). The CDR3 loop reads CASSSPLMNTEAFF. CDR3 DNA: TGTGCCAGCAGTTCCCCCCTGATGAACACTGAAGCTTTCTTT.

In its sample, this clone was seen once. The chain employs TRBV27 and TRBJ2-7; TRBD2 matches at 13 bases. CDR3 size: 20 residues. J was trimmed by 2 bases and V by 5 bases; bases with no gene match: 18. Per germline, CDR1 MNHEY and CDR2 SMNVEV (reference sequence). In DNA form, the CDR3 reads TGTGCCAGCAGTACCGAGAAAACTAGCGGGAGGGCCTCTTATACCTACGAGCAGTACTTC. Translating gives CASSTEKTSGRASYTYEQYF.

V gene TRBV7-9 combines with J gene TRBJ2-5; 7 bases match TRBD1. V dropped 1 base and J dropped 2; count of bases not matched to a gene: 10. This CDR3 is 17 amino acids long. Germline CDR1 SEHNR, CDR2 FQNEAQ (reference sequence). The CDR3 here is CASSLGNFGRGQETQYF. In DNA, the CDR3 is TGTGCCAGCAGCTTAGGAAATTTCGGCAGGGGGCAAGAGACCCAGTACTTC.

As regards this clone: Distinct nucleotide sequences in the sample also encode this CDR3. The chain recombines TRBV4-3 with TRBJ1-4, with TRBD1 matching 7 bases. In germline, CDR1 is LGHNA, CDR2 YSLEER. The CDR3 runs to 15 residues. V shed 0 bases, J shed 6 bases, and the junction held 4 bases outside the gene matches. The CDR3 nucleotides are TGCGCCAGCAGCCAAGATTCAGGGGGTGATGAAAAACTGTTTTTT. Translated: CASSQDSGGDEKLFF.

The J gene is TRBJ2-5, the V gene TRBV27; no clear D gene. Trimming left V 1 base short and J 5 bases short, with 8 bases between. Germline V gene data show CDR1 as MNHEY and CDR2 as SMNVEV (reference sequence). This CDR3 is built from 13 residues. The CDR3 loop reads CASSLFNRETQYF. The CDR3 DNA reads TGTGCCAGCAGTTTATTCAATAGGGAGACCCAGTACTTC.

The chain carries TRBV4-3 and TRBJ2-3; D may be TRBD1 (5 bases). Germline V gives CDR1 LGHNA, CDR2 YSLEER. This CDR3 is built from 17 residues. The ends were cut back, 0 bases at V and 0 bases at J, with 13 bases in the middle. CDR3 sequence reads: CASSQDPYGASTDTQYF. The CDR3 nucleotides read TGCGCCAGCAGCCAAGATCCGTATGGGGCTAGCACAGATACGCAGTATTTT.